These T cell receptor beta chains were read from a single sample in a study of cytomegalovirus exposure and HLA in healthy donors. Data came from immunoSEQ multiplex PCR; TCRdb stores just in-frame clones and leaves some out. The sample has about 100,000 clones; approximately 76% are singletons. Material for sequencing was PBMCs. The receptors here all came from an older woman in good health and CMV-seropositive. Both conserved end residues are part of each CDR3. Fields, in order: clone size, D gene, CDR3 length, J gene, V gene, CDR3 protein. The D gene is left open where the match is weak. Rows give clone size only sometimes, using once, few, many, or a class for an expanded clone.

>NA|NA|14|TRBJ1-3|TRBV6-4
CASGEHTTGNTIYF
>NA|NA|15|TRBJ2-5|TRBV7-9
CASSTGTSLKETQYF
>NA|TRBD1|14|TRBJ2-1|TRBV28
CASLKDRALGEQFF
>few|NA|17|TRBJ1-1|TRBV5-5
CASSPGEGSGRYTEAFF
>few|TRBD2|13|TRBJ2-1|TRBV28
CASRGVTSREQFF
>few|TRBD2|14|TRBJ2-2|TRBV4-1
CASRLAGGTGELFF
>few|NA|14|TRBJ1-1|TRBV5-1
CATREDRYNTEAFF
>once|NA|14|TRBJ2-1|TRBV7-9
CASSLSVSYNEQFF
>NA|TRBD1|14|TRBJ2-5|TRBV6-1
CASSKTGIQETQYF
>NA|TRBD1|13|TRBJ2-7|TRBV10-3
CATGGQGTYEQYF
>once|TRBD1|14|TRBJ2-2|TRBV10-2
CASMDRVSTGELFF
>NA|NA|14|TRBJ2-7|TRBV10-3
CAISDLASSYEQYF
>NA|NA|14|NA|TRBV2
CASTGWGEADEQYF
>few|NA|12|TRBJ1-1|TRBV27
CASSLGGEKAFF
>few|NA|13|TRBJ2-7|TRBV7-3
CASSPTGIYEQYF
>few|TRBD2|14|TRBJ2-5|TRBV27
CASSNSGTTYEQYF
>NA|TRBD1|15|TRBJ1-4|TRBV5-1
CASSLGTAQGEKLFF
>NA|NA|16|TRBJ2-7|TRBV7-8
CASSLGGSGEPYEQYF
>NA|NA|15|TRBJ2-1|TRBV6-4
CASSSGPGSYNEQFF
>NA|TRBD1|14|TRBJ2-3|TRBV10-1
CASAPGTGADTQYF
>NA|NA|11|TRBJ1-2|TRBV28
CASSLMRGYTF
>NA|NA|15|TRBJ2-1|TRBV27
CASSLAADSYNEQFF
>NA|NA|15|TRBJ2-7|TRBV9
CASSVGDPGAYEQYF
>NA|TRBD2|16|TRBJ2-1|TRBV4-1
CASSNSGRAIYNEQFF
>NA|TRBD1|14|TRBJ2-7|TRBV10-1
CASSSGQTGGEQYF
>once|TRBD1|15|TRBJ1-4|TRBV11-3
CASSRTGGANEKLFF
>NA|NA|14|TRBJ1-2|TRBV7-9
CASSLTRVGDGYTF
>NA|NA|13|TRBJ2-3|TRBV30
CALAESSTDTQYF